This TCR beta chain was observed in a study of PD-L1 blockade in urothelial cancer. Study in general: In the patient group, twenty-five of 29 were males with bladder-origin urothelial cancer. Study patients had been treated with 0 to 3 previous chemotherapy regimens.

CDR1 and CDR2 (germline): SGHDT, YYEEEE. Germline trimming cut 4 bases from V and 8 bases from J; bases unmatched to any gene: 9. There are 15 residues in the CDR3. Described time point: pretreatment peripheral blood. The diagnosis in patients was locally advanced or metastatic urothelial carcinoma. The investigators introduced synthetic TCR analog templates into each PCR as spikes. Generated by immunoSEQ multiplex PCR, the TCRdb table keeps only in-frame clones and is missing some. The sample has 60,000 to 75,000 clones; over 80% are singletons. This TCR came from a woman in her seventies with urothelial cancer. The gene calls are TRBV5-6 and TRBJ1-4; 9 positions agree with TRBD1. This specimen was PBMCs, taken around atezolizumab (anti-PD-L1) treatment. CDR3 region: CASSRTGTGTEKLFF. The DNA for the CDR3 is TGTGCCAGCAGCCGAACCGGGACAGGGACCGAAAAACTGTTTTTT.